The clone carrying this TCR beta chain was detected ten times or more. Its cognate antigen is unknown. This sample is drawn from a study of T cells in Graves' hyperthyroidism and ophthalmopathy. Regarding the study as a whole: In the blood, most expanded thyroid clonotypes above 0.001 appeared as well. The model forecast ophthalmopathy, anticipating it by a median approximately 6.1 months before onset.

Amplified TCR beta CDR3 regions came from RNA transcripts. Carried out on the TCR CDR3, a first-round RT-PCR used the HTBI primer set. TCRdb ran MiXCR on the multiplex PCR reads and lists one entry per CDR3 protein. The table lists hundreds of thousands of distinct CDR3 sequences, roughly 15% of them singletons, with 30% to 40% in the top ten. Germline V gene lookup returns CDR1 MNHNS and CDR2 SASEGT. This CDR3 is 14 amino acids long. V shed 5 bases and J shed 0 bases, with 8 bases lying between them. The chain joins TRBV6-1 to TRBJ1-3; D unclear. This TCR came from a woman aged 35 to 49 with Graves' ophthalmopathy. Sequencing was carried out using blood. The CDR3 region has the DNA TGTGCCAGCAGTTATACTATCTCTGGAAACACCATATATTTT. Residues: CASSYTISGNTIYF.